One and the same sample provided the 18 T cell receptor beta chains below, sequenced in a study of cytotoxic CD8 clonotypes in ibrutinib-treated CLL. TCRdb's copy holds only in-frame clones and misses some; the assay was immunoSEQ multiplex PCR. This table has tens of thousands of clones, 49% appearing once. The sequenced sample was PBMCs, obtained before ibrutinib treatment. These receptors were obtained from a human donor with chronic lymphocytic leukemia.

The chain recombines TRBV19 with TRBJ1-1, with D hard to call. Germline CDR1 is LNHDA and CDR2 is SQIVND (reference sequence). The CDR3 is 15 amino acids. V lost 5 bases, J lost 2 bases, and 15 bases lay in between. In nucleotides, the CDR3 is TGTGCCAGTAGTCCCTCGGCCGTTACTAACACTGAAGCTTTCTTT. This sequence encodes CASSPSAVTNTEAFF.

This clone was observed once. The rearrangement uses TRBV6-5 and TRBJ2-5, with D perhaps matching TRBD2 (6 bases). CDR3 length: 15 residues. V was pared by 6 bases and J by 5 bases, with 19 bases between. The germline CDR1 and CDR2 sequences are MNHEY and SVGAGI. The chain's CDR3 is CASSRPGGVVETQYF. The CDR3 DNA follows: TGTGCCAGCAGCCGCCCCGGCGGGGTGGTTGAGACCCAGTACTTC.

The chain links TRBV27 to TRBJ1-6; 8 positions match TRBD1. The V segment lost 3 bases and the J segment 16 bases; nucleotides outside the gene matches: 14. The V gene's germline CDR1 is MNHEY and CDR2 SMNVEV (reference sequence). The CDR3 covers 15 residues. The CDR3 bases are TGTGCCAGCAGTTTCGGGACAGGACTGGTTGTTGGACTCCACTTT. This codes for CASSFGTGLVVGLHF.

The rearrangement links TRBV7-2 to TRBJ2-7; no clear D. V was cut by 1 base and J by 5 bases, with 9 bases left in between. The length of the CDR3 is 13 residues. The V gene's germline CDR1 is SGHTA and CDR2 FQGNSA. The CDR3 spells CASSLEGLDEQYF. In DNA form, the CDR3 reads TGTGCCAGCAGCTTAGAGGGTTTGGACGAGCAGTACTTC.

The CDR3 sequence: CASSVSGLQETQYF. CDR3 bases: TGTGCCAGCAGTGTGTCAGGCCTCCAAGAGACCCAGTACTTC. The chain uses TRBV2 and TRBJ2-5; no clear D gene. Trimming removed 4 bases from V and 1 base from J, with 10 bases in between. Germline V gives CDR1 SNHLY, CDR2 FYNNEI. The CDR3 length is 14 residues.

In DNA, the CDR3 is TGTGCCAGCAGCGTAGTAGGGGCAGGGGAGCAGTACTTC. Translating it yields CASSVVGAGEQYF. This chain joins TRBV5-6 and TRBJ2-7; tentatively, D is TRBD1 (5 bases). CDR1 and CDR2 (germline): SGHDT, YYEEEE. V gave up 4 bases and J gave up 7 bases, with 15 bases separating them. There are 13 residues in the CDR3.

Remarks on this clone: One junction end disagrees with the germline gene, perhaps due to a read error. The chain recombines TRBV5-6 with TRBJ2-5, with a tentative D call TRBD1 (6 bases). This CDR3 contains 15 residues. Germline CDR1 is SGHDT and CDR2 is YYEEEE. As DNA, the CDR3 is TGCGCCAGCAGCCAAGATACAGGGATATTAGAGACCCAGTACTTC. Its translation is CASSQDTGILETQYF.

The chain employs TRBV19 and TRBJ1-1; D may be TRBD1 (5 bases). CDR3 length: 13 residues. V was pared by 5 bases and J by 10 bases, with 17 bases between. Germline-derived CDR1 and CDR2 are LNHDA and SQIVND (reference sequence). The CDR3 DNA reads as TGTGCCAGTAGTTTCGGGGACCGAAGACGAGCTTTCTTT. Translating it yields CASSFGDRRRAFF. Variable domain in full (rest from reference TRBV19 and TRBJ1-1): DGGITQSPKYLFRKEGQNVTLSCEQNLNHDAMYWYRQDPGQGLRLIYYSQIVNDFQKGDIAEGYSVSREKKESFPLTVTSAQKNPTAFYLCASSFGDRRRAFFGQGTRLTVV.

Only one count was recorded for this clone. V and J are TRBV4-1 and TRBJ2-1; 8 bases align to TRBD2. The germline CDR1 and CDR2 sequences are MGHRA and YSYEKL. This CDR3 is 14 amino acids long. V lost 2 bases to trimming and J lost 7 bases; unmatched junction nucleotides: 4. DNA for the CDR3: TGCGCCAGCAGCCAATCGGGACTAGTGAATGAGCAGTTCTTC. Protein: CASSQSGLVNEQFF.

V and J are TRBV6-5 and TRBJ2-6, with D unresolved. The CDR3 sequence is 15 residues long. Germline CDR1 reads MNHEY; CDR2 reads SVGAGI. With 1 base removed from V and 2 bases from J, the gap between germline ends came to 6 bases. The CDR3 protein is CASSYFGAGANVLTF. CDR3 DNA sequence: TGTGCCAGCAGTTACTTTGGAGCTGGGGCCAACGTCCTGACTTTC.

A few counts support this clone. The rearrangement uses TRBV18 and TRBJ2-5; no firm D call. The CDR3 spans 11 residues. The germline V and J ends were trimmed by 9 bases and 0 bases, with 5 bases remaining between them. In germline, CDR1 is KGHSH, CDR2 LQKENI. CDR3 protein: CASSYQETQYF. The CDR3 DNA reads TGTGCCAGTTCGTACCAAGAGACCCAGTACTTC.

Worth noting for this clone: Sequence at one end of the junction differs from germline and may be a read error. The chain joins TRBV7-7 to TRBJ2-2; TRBD1 aligns across 7 bases. CDR3 length equals 14 residues. Germline V gene lookup returns CDR1 SSHAT and CDR2 FNYEAQ (reference sequence). The CDR3 nucleotides are TGTGCTAGCAGACCCGACAGGGAACCCGGGGAGCTGTTTTTT. Amino acids: CASRPDREPGELFF.

This rearrangement joins TRBV9 to TRBJ2-7, with D tentatively TRBD1 (7 bases). CDR1 is SGDLS, CDR2 YYNGEE, per germline. This CDR3 is 14 amino acids long. Trimming pared 4 bases from V and 2 bases from J, leaving 13 bases between. Here the CDR3 reads CASSPQGGPYEQYF. The CDR3 bases are TGTGCCAGCAGCCCCCAGGGGGGCCCCTACGAGCAGTACTTC.

The chain employs TRBV6-1 and TRBJ1-1, with 9 bases fitting TRBD1. After removal of 4 bases from V and 11 bases from J, the junction contained 2 bases not matched to a gene. The germline V gene encodes CDR1 MNHNS and CDR2 SASEGT. CDR3 length: 11 residues. The CDR3 DNA is TGTGCCAGCAGTGGGACAGGGGACGCTTTCTTT. Encoded protein: CASSGTGDAFF.

This chain connects TRBV15 to TRBJ2-7; TRBD2 matches 7 bases. Germline trimming cut 0 bases from V and 5 bases from J; bases unmatched to any gene: 7. CDR1 is LNHNV and CDR2 is YYDKDF in the germline V gene (reference sequence). CDR3 length: 15 residues. The CDR3, as DNA: TGTGCCACCAGCAGAGATACGGGGGGAACTGACGAGCAGTACTTC. Its protein product is CATSRDTGGTDEQYF.

The chain carries TRBV10-2 and TRBJ2-2; D might be TRBD1 or TRBD2, each matching 5 bases. Germline V gene data show CDR1 as WSHSY and CDR2 as SAAADI. Trimming shortened V by 10 bases and J by 0 bases, and 15 bases separated the two germline ends. The CDR3 length is 15 residues. The CDR3 DNA reads TGCGCCACCTACGCGGGCAGGGCGAACACCGGGGAGCTGTTTTTT. Translation: CATYAGRANTGELFF.

V gene TRBV20-1 combines with J gene TRBJ2-7; D perhaps matches TRBD1 (6 bases). This CDR3 is built from 11 residues. The V gene lost 7 bases and the J gene lost 0 bases, with 7 bases spanning the gap. Germline loops: CDR1 DFQATT, CDR2 SNEGSKA (reference sequence). The CDR3: CSVDSSYEQYF. CDR3 coding DNA: TGCAGTGTGGACAGCTCCTACGAGCAGTACTTC.

There are a few counts of this clone. The chain carries TRBV6-1 and TRBJ1-1; 7 bases align to TRBD1. CDR1 MNHNS and CDR2 SASEGT come from the germline V gene. After removal of 10 bases from V and 5 bases from J, the junction contained 10 bases not matched to a gene. The CDR3 sequence is 13 residues long. The DNA for the CDR3 is TGTGCCATTTGGGGACAGCCGAGTACTGAAGCTTTCTTT. This codes for CAIWGQPSTEAFF.